The present entry profiles one T cell receptor beta chain with its context. The target antigen is unknown. These data belong to a study of CD8+ T cells in alopecia areata. The length of the CDR3 is 15 residues. Germline loops: CDR1 SGHRS, CDR2 YFSETQ. The V segment lost 1 base and the J segment 2 bases; nucleotides outside the gene matches: 3. Sorting of CD4+ cells into CD25+CD127- cells was performed for a few patients. General observations from the study: Higher clonality was seen in lesional scalp than in normal scalp, especially in alopecia totalis/universalis.

It was cDNA, reverse transcribed from extracted RNA, that served as the sequencing template. Assay: immunoSEQ multiplex PCR; the TCRdb copy retains only in-frame clones and omits some. The data hold about 37,000 clones, with around half observed a single time. The sample was CD4+ Tregs sorted from blood. This TCR derives from a human donor with alopecia areata. The chain uses TRBV5-1 and TRBJ2-7; 10 bases are a match to TRBD2. For the CDR3, the DNA is TGCGCCAGCAGCTTGTTTGGGACTAGCGCCTACGAGCAGTACTTC. It translates to CASSLFGTSAYEQYF.